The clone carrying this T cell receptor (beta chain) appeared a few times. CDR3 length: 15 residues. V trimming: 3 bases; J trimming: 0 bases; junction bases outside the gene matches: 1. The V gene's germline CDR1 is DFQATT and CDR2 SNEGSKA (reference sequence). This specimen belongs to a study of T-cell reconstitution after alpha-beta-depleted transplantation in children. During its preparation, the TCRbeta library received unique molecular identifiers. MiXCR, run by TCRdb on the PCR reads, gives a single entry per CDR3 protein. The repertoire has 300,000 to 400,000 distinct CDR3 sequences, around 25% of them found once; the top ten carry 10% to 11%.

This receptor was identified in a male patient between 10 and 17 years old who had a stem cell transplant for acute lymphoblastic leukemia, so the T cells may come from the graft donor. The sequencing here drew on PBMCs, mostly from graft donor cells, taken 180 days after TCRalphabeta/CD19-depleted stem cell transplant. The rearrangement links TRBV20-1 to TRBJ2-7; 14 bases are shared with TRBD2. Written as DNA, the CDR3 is TGCAGTGCTAGCGGGACTAGCGGGAGCTCCTACGAGCAGTACTTC. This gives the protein CSASGTSGSSYEQYF.